Each of the 2 T cell receptor beta chains below was sequenced from the same sample in a study of cytomegalovirus exposure and HLA in healthy donors (dated by TCRdb to the late 2010s). Library prep was done by the immunoSEQ multiplex PCR assay. Imported from immuneACCESS, the table was reduced by TCRdb to in-frame sequences with V and J called. These copies leave out some clones; in studies compared against another copy, an unresolved V gene accounts for under half, and the cause of the remainder is not known. The sample table records some 250,000 clones; nearly 90% of these occur just once. The ten largest account for 0.35% to 0.45% of the sample. Specimen: PBMCs. These receptors all come from a woman younger than 30 in good health and CMV-seronegative.

The genes are TRBV15 and TRBJ1-1; maybe TRBD1 (5 bases). Trimming stripped 0 bases from V and 4 bases from J, with 15 bases between. CDR3 length: 16 residues. The germline V gene encodes CDR1 LNHNV and CDR2 YYDKDF (reference sequence). CDR3 coding DNA: TGTGCCACCAGCAGAGATCGGAGGGGTTGGATCACTGAAGCTTTCTTT. The encoded protein is CATSRDRRGWITEAFF.

Only a few counts were recorded for this clone. The chain recombines TRBV12-2 with TRBJ1-2. TRBV12-2 is reported as a pseudogene. The CDR3 contains 12 residues. The DNA of the CDR3 is TGTGCAAGTCGAAATGAGAGTTACGGCTACACCTTC. Amino acid sequence: CASRNESYGYTF.